This entry is about one TCR beta chain. Its antigen remains unknown. Germline values: CDR1 SGHTS, CDR2 YDEGEE. The V end was cut by 3 bases, the J end by 4 bases, with 26 bases between. CDR3 size: 19 residues. This entry is derived from a study of cytomegalovirus exposure and HLA in healthy donors. Turning to the study itself: Drawn from HLA-typed donors, 83 million or so unique TCRs were held in an early data release. Study-level results: Earlier findings revealed that most TCR beta V segments proved productive either about 87% or about 30% of the time. Researchers reported in a later analysis that a missense DCLRE1C variant was tied to TCR beta V- and J-gene trimming.

PCR primers comprised 60 Vbeta and 13 Jbeta primers. Some clones are missing from TCRdb's copy, which holds only in-frame ones; the method was immunoSEQ multiplex PCR. The table lists 70,000 or so clones, with 2% to 3% in the top ten. The chain couples TRBV5-8 to TRBJ2-1, with D perhaps TRBD1 (7 bases). The receptor was derived from a female donor in good health and CMV-seropositive. The sample consisted of PBMCs. The CDR3 nucleotides read TGTGCCAGCAGCTCGACGACAGGGAGGCGCCAAGCACGATACAATGAGCAGTTCTTC. Its translation is CASSSTTGRRQARYNEQFF.